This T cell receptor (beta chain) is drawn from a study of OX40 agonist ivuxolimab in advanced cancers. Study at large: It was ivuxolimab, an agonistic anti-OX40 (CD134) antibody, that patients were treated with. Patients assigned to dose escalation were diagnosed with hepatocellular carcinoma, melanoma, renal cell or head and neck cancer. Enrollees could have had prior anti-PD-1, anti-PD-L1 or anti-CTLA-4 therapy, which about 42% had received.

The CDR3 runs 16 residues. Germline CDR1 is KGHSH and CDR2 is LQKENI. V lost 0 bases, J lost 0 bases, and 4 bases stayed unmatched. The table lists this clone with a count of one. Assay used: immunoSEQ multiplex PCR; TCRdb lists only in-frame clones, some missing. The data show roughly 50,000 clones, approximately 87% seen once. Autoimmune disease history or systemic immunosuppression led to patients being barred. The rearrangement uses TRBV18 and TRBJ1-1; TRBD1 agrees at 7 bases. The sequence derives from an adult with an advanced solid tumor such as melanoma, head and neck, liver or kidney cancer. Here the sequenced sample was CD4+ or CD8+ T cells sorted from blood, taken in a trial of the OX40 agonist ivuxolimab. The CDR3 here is CASSPPKQGMNTEAFF. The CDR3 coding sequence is TGTGCCAGCTCACCACCAAAACAGGGGATGAACACTGAAGCTTTCTTT.